This entry lists 12 T cell receptor beta chains sequenced from one sample in a study of shared clonotypes between healthy human individuals. The assay was immunoSEQ multiplex PCR, and TCRdb's table has in-frame clones only and misses some. The repertoire holds around 2,000,000 clones, with about 93% as singletons. Cells designated naive CD8 were CD45RO-negative and were positively selected for CCR7, with terminally differentiated effector memory CD45RA+ cells excluded. Sequenced sample: naive CD8+ T cells from PBMCs. Receptor source: a man younger than 30 in good health. Some clones in this sample may be carry-over from other donors' samples.

This clone was counted a single time. The chain joins TRBV4-1 to TRBJ2-7; weak D call: TRBD1 (6 bases). The CDR3 length is 15 residues. The germline V and J ends were trimmed by 4 bases and 4 bases, with 17 bases remaining between them. The germline gives CDR1 MGHRA, CDR2 YSYEKL. The CDR3 DNA follows: TGCGCCAGCAGCCTGTGGGGGCAGGGGTTATACGAGCAGTACTTC. It encodes CASSLWGQGLYEQYF.

The V call is TRBV19, the J call TRBJ1-2; perhaps TRBD1 as D (5 bases). Germline CDR1 and CDR2: LNHDA and SQIVND (reference sequence). With 3 bases removed from V and 4 bases from J, the gap between germline ends came to 15 bases. The CDR3 spans 15 residues. The CDR3 DNA sequence: TGTGCCAGTAGTATTAGGGGAGACAGAGGCTATGGCTACACCTTC. Protein: CASSIRGDRGYGYTF. Full variable domain (missing parts from reference TRBV19 and TRBJ1-2): DGGITQSPKYLFRKEGQNVTLSCEQNLNHDAMYWYRQDPGQGLRLIYYSQIVNDFQKGDIAEGYSVSREKKESFPLTVTSAQKNPTAFYLCASSIRGDRGYGYTFGSGTRLTVV.

V gene TRBV10-3 combines with J gene TRBJ2-7; 9 nucleotides line up with TRBD1. CDR3 size: 13 residues. V lost 6 bases, J lost 4 bases, and 4 bases stayed unmatched. Per germline, CDR1 ENHRY and CDR2 SYGVKD. The CDR3 protein is CAISWDREYEQYF. The DNA for the CDR3 is TGTGCCATCAGCTGGGACAGGGAATACGAGCAGTACTTC.

The CDR3 protein is CASSLRDSQETQYF. For the CDR3, the DNA is TGTGCCAGCAGCCTTAGGGACTCCCAAGAGACCCAGTACTTC. This chain joins TRBV6-6 and TRBJ2-5, with a tentative D call TRBD2 (6 bases). Germline values: CDR1 MNHNY, CDR2 SVGAGI (reference sequence). The CDR3 runs 14 residues. V gave up 6 bases and J gave up 1 base, with 12 bases separating them.

J is TRBJ2-7 and V is TRBV7-9; no clear D gene. Trimming took 3 bases from V and 0 from J, leaving 12 bases between them. The V gene's germline CDR1 is SEHNR and CDR2 FQNEAQ (reference sequence). The CDR3 sequence is 15 residues long. CDR3 sequence: CASSFPPSSSYEQYF. DNA for the CDR3: TGTGCCAGCAGCTTCCCTCCTTCGAGCTCCTACGAGCAGTACTTC. Full variable domain (outside the CDR3, taken from reference TRBV7-9 and TRBJ2-7): DTGVSQNPRHKITKRGQNVTFRCDPISEHNRLYWYRQTLGQGPEFLTYFQNEAQLEKSRLLSDRFSAERPKGSFSTLEIQRTEQGDSAMYLCASSFPPSSSYEQYFGPGTRLTVT.

This rearrangement joins TRBV5-4 to TRBJ2-1, with 9 bases matching TRBD2. Germline V gene data show CDR1 as SGHNT and CDR2 as YYREEE (reference sequence). The junction had 4 bases not matched to a gene; V was cut back by 0 bases and J by 9 bases. The CDR3 length is 14 residues. The CDR3 nucleotides are TGTGCCAGCAGCTTGGGCCTAGCGGGACCTGAGCAGTTCTTC. Translating it yields CASSLGLAGPEQFF.

The rearrangement links TRBV6-1 to TRBJ2-7; D is possibly TRBD2 (5 bases). Germline V gives CDR1 MNHNS, CDR2 SASEGT. This CDR3 is 17 amino acids long. Trimming cost V 1 base and J 4 bases, with 20 bases left between them. The CDR3 nucleotides are TGTGCCAGCAGTGAAGGGTGGGAGCTGGGGTTTCGGTACGAGCAGTACTTC. Translating gives CASSEGWELGFRYEQYF.

V gene TRBV27 combines with J gene TRBJ1-2; D gene unclear. The CDR3 is 18 amino acids. Trimming took off 5 bases at V and 0 bases at J, with 22 bases between the two ends. From germline, CDR1 is MNHEY and CDR2 SMNVEV (reference sequence). CDR3 nucleotide sequence: TGTGCCAGCAGTCAAACTCCTTCGCTTCGCCTTCCTAACTATGGCTACACCTTC. It codes for CASSQTPSLRLPNYGYTF.

J is TRBJ2-5 and V is TRBV23-1; TRBD2 aligns across 11 bases. TRBV23-1 is assigned to the ORF class and has an uncertain function. The CDR3 spans 18 residues. The J segment lost 2 bases and the V segment lost 1 base, leaving 9 bases of the junction unmatched. CDR3 residues: CASSQLNLTSGSQETQYF. In DNA, the CDR3 is TGCGCCAGCAGTCAATTAAATTTAACTAGCGGGAGTCAAGAGACCCAGTACTTC.

The rearrangement links TRBV29-1 to TRBJ1-2; perhaps TRBD1 as D (5 bases). Trimming stripped 4 bases from V and 8 bases from J, with 17 bases between. The CDR3 has 13 amino acids. The germline CDR1 and CDR2 sequences are SQVTM and ANQGSEA. The chain's CDR3 is CSVVWDGGFGYTF. CDR3 DNA sequence: TGCAGCGTTGTTTGGGACGGGGGTTTCGGCTACACCTTC.

The DNA for the CDR3 is TGTGCCAGCAGCCCTCAGGGGACGTGGAACACTGAAGCTTTCTTT. Residues: CASSPQGTWNTEAFF. V usage is TRBV5-6 and J usage is TRBJ1-1; TRBD1 is a possible D gene (6 bases). Trimming shortened V by 4 bases and J by 1 base, and 14 bases separated the two germline ends. The CDR3 length is 15 residues. Germline assignment: CDR1 SGHDT and CDR2 YYEEEE. Full variable domain (rest looked up from reference TRBV5-6 and TRBJ1-1): DAGVTQSPTHLIKTRGQQVTLRCSPKSGHDTVSWYQQALGQGPQFIFQYYEEEERQRGNFPDRFSGHQFPNYSSELNVNALLLGDSALYLCASSPQGTWNTEAFFGQGTRLTVV.

About this clone: Additional DNA sequences in this sample encode the identical CDR3. The V and J genes are TRBV27 and TRBJ2-7; tentatively, D is TRBD2 (5 bases). The CDR3 spans 13 residues. Germline V lookup: CDR1 MNHEY, CDR2 SMNVEV (reference sequence). Trimming took off 4 bases at V and 0 bases at J, with 7 bases between the two ends. CDR3 DNA: TGTGCCAGCAGTTGGAGCGGCTCCTACGAGCAGTACTTC. The encoded protein is CASSWSGSYEQYF.